At least ten counts were recorded for the clone carrying this TCR beta chain. The antigen is unknown. Amplification of TCR beta CDR3 regions used RNA as the template. Carried out on the TCR CDR3, a first-round RT-PCR used the HTBI primer set. MiXCR, applied by TCRdb to the multiplex PCR reads, yields one record per CDR3 protein. The sample consists of around 300,000 distinct CDR3 sequences, roughly 15% of them appearing once. This record belongs to a study of T cells in Graves' hyperthyroidism and ophthalmopathy. CDR1 is SGHRS and CDR2 is YFSETQ in the germline V gene. The CDR3 consists of 15 residues. Trimming removed 4 bases from V and 1 base from J; junction bases left unmatched: 3. Clinical symptoms, serum thyroxine, TRAb, thyroid ultrasound and orbital computed tomography established diagnosis. The study's findings and limits: Most thyroid clonotypes expanded above 0.001 were also detected in blood. The model identified upcoming ophthalmopathy a median approximately six months ahead of onset.

The origin of this receptor is a woman between 40 and 50 years old with Graves' hyperthyroidism. The V call is TRBV5-1, the J call TRBJ2-7; 12 bases align to TRBD2. Source material: blood. The CDR3: CASSAGTSGSYEQYF. The CDR3 DNA follows: TGCGCCAGCAGCGCGGGGACTAGCGGGTCCTACGAGCAGTACTTC.